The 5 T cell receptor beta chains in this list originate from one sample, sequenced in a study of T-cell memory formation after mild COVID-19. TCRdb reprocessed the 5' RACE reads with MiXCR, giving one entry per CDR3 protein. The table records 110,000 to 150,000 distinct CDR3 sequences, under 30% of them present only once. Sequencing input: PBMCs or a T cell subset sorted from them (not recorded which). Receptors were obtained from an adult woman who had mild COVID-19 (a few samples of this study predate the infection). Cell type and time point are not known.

The CDR3: CASSPRLAGGETQYF. CDR3 sequence (DNA): TGTGCCAGCAGTCCTCGACTAGCGGGAGGGGAGACCCAGTACTTC. V usage is TRBV7-6 and J usage is TRBJ2-5; TRBD2 matches at 14 bases. In germline, CDR1 is SGHVS, CDR2 FNYEAQ. The CDR3 length is 15 residues. V gave up 6 bases and J gave up 5 bases; unmatched junction bases: 5.

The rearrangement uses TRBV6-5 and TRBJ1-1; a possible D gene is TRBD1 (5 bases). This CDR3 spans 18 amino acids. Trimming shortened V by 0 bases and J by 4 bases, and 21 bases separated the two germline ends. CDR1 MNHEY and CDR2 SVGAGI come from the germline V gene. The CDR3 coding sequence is TGTGCCAGCAGTTACTCAGTGGGGGGGGATGGGGTCTCCACTGAAGCTTTCTTT. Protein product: CASSYSVGGDGVSTEAFF.

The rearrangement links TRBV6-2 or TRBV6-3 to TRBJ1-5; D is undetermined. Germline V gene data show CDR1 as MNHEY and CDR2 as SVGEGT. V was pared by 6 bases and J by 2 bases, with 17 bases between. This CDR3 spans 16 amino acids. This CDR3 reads CASRGDVLFGNQPQHF. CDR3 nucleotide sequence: TGTGCCAGCAGGGGTGACGTCCTTTTTGGCAATCAGCCCCAGCATTTT.

CDR3 residues: CASTPARDLQETQYF. CDR3 DNA sequence: TGTGCCAGCACCCCAGCCCGGGACCTCCAAGAGACCCAGTACTTC. The chain has TRBV12-3 or TRBV12-4 and TRBJ2-5; D may match TRBD1 or TRBD2 (5 bases each). CDR3 length equals 15 residues. V lost 7 bases and J lost 1, with 16 bases in between.

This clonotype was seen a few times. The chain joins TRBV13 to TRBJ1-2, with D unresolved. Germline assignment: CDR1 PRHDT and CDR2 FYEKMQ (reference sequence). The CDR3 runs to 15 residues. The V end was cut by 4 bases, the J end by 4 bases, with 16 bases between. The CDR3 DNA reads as TGTGCCAGCAGCTCCGACCCACAGCGGTCCTATGGCTACACCTTC. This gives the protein CASSSDPQRSYGYTF.